Below, 18 T cell receptor beta chains from the same sample are listed, as sequenced in a study of shared clonotypes between healthy human individuals (dated by TCRdb to about 2020). Library preparation was by the immunoSEQ multiplex PCR assay. TCRdb stores this immuneACCESS table with in-frame sequences only. Part of the clones is absent; in the studies checked, under half of the shortfall reflects unresolved V genes, and no reason is known for the rest. The sample table shows 2.3 million or so clones, and approximately 93% are seen once. The leading ten clones occupy approximately 0.4% of the sample. Sequencing was performed on naive CD4+ T cells from PBMCs. The cell subset or site label corresponds to: CD45RA+ positively selected. The receptor set was obtained from a man younger than 35 in good health. Some clones in this sample may be carry-over from other donors' samples.

The V gene is TRBV6-4, the J gene TRBJ2-5; D is ambiguous. The CDR3 has 11 amino acids. In germline, CDR1 is MRHNA, CDR2 SNTAGT. V lost 8 bases, J lost 5 bases, and 9 bases lay in between. In DNA form, the CDR3 reads TGTGCCAGCCGCCCGTGGGAGACCCAGTACTTC. It codes for CASRPWETQYF.

To note about this clone: Distinct nucleotide sequences in the sample also encode this CDR3. This chain connects TRBV7-9 to TRBJ1-5; D ambiguous. Germline V lookup: CDR1 SEHNR, CDR2 FQNEAQ (reference sequence). V was cut by 1 base and J by 5 bases, with 6 bases left in between. The CDR3 contains 13 residues. CDR3 residues: CASSLGRDQPQHF. The CDR3 nucleotides are TGTGCCAGCAGCTTAGGGCGGGATCAGCCCCAGCATTTT.

This clone was recorded only once. The chain joins TRBV5-4 to TRBJ2-3; a weak D match, TRBD1 (6 bases). This CDR3 comprises 15 residues. Germline V CDR1 and CDR2: SGHNT, YYREEE (reference sequence). Trimming shortened V by 4 bases and J by 3 bases, and 15 bases separated the two germline ends. The CDR3 sequence: CASSRVAGVTDTQYF. The CDR3 DNA follows: TGTGCCAGCAGCCGCGTGGCAGGGGTGACAGATACGCAGTATTTT.

The chain carries TRBV19 and TRBJ2-1; 12 bases are shared with TRBD2. Germline values: CDR1 LNHDA, CDR2 SQIVND (reference sequence). J lost 8 bases, V lost 10 bases, and 12 bases had no gene match. The length of the CDR3 is 15 residues. The CDR3 DNA reads TGTGCCACCAGGGGGTCTAGCGGGAGGGCCCATGAGCAGTTCTTC. It is translated as CATRGSSGRAHEQFF. The full variable domain, its missing parts supplied by reference TRBV19 and TRBJ2-1, is DGGITQSPKYLFRKEGQNVTLSCEQNLNHDAMYWYRQDPGQGLRLIYYSQIVNDFQKGDIAEGYSVSREKKESFPLTVTSAQKNPTAFYLCATRGSSGRAHEQFFGPGTRLTVL.

V is TRBV7-3 and J is TRBJ1-1; 9 bases align to TRBD1. After removal of 4 bases from V and 5 bases from J, the junction contained 2 bases not matched to a gene. The CDR3 spans 13 residues. Germline assignment: CDR1 SGHTA and CDR2 FQGTGA. The CDR3, as DNA: TGTGCCAGCAGCTGGACAGGGGAAACTGAAGCTTTCTTT. Translation: CASSWTGETEAFF.

The chain uses TRBV15 and TRBJ2-1; D is unclear. V lost 4 bases to trimming and J lost 3 bases, with 13 bases between them. The CDR3 spans 15 residues. Germline assignment: CDR1 LNHNV and CDR2 YYDKDF (reference sequence). CDR3 sequence reads: CATSIGPSLYNEQFF. As DNA, the CDR3 is TGTGCCACCAGCATAGGACCCTCCCTCTACAATGAGCAGTTCTTC. The full variable domain, completed using reference TRBV15 and TRBJ2-1, is DAMVIQNPRYQVTQFGKPVTLSCSQTLNHNVMYWYQQKSSQAPKLLFHYYDKDFNNEADTPDNFQSRRPNTSFCFLDIRSPGLGDTAMYLCATSIGPSLYNEQFFGPGTRLTVL.

The chain joins TRBV29-1 to TRBJ1-5, with D possibly matching TRBD1 (5 bases). Trimming stripped 4 bases from V and 3 bases from J, with 13 bases between. This CDR3 is built from 14 residues. Looked up from germline, CDR1 is SQVTM and CDR2 is ANQGSEA. CDR3 loop: CSVAPGDLNQPQHF. The CDR3 region has the DNA TGCAGCGTTGCGCCGGGGGATCTCAATCAGCCCCAGCATTTT.

This clone was detected only once. The rearrangement joins TRBV11-1 to TRBJ2-6; 7 positions agree with TRBD2. The length of the CDR3 is 19 residues. V gave up 7 bases and J gave up 1 base; unmatched junction bases: 16. Germline V gene lookup returns CDR1 SGHAT and CDR2 FQDESV (reference sequence). CDR3 sequence: CASTPGVRLAASGANVLTF. The CDR3 nucleotides are TGTGCCAGCACCCCCGGTGTTAGGCTAGCGGCGTCTGGGGCCAACGTCCTGACTTTC.

V gene TRBV5-4 combines with J gene TRBJ1-3, with TRBD1 matching over 10 bases. CDR3 size: 14 residues. Trimming took 4 bases from V and 4 from J; bases not matched to a gene: 2. Germline V gives CDR1 SGHNT, CDR2 YYREEE (reference sequence). CDR3 DNA sequence: TGTGCCAGCAGCCGGGACAGGGGAGGAAACACCATATATTTT. Translated: CASSRDRGGNTIYF. Variable domain in full (rest from reference TRBV5-4 and TRBJ1-3): ETGVTQSPTHLIKTRGQQVTLRCSSQSGHNTVSWYQQALGQGPQFIFQYYREEENGRGNFPPRFSGLQFPNYSSELNVNALELDDSALYLCASSRDRGGNTIYFGEGSWLTVV.

This chain uses TRBV29-1 with TRBJ1-4; no clear D. V was pared by 7 bases and J by 7 bases, with 25 bases between. Germline V gene lookup returns CDR1 SQVTM and CDR2 ANQGSEA. The CDR3 runs 16 residues. CDR3 protein: CSGKVGSAGGVEKLFF. CDR3 coding DNA: TGCAGCGGTAAGGTTGGGTCAGCAGGAGGTGTTGAAAAACTGTTTTTT.

The chain has TRBV18 and TRBJ1-2, with D maybe TRBD1 (5 bases). This CDR3 spans 16 amino acids. Germline V gene data show CDR1 as KGHSH and CDR2 as LQKENI. V lost 3 bases, J lost 8 bases, and 22 bases lay in between. The CDR3 loop is CASSPSRSEGPGGYTF. The CDR3, as DNA: TGTGCCAGCTCACCCTCTAGGAGTGAGGGGCCGGGAGGCTACACCTTC. Supplemented by reference TRBV18 and TRBJ1-2, the full variable domain reads NAGVMQNPRHLVRRRGQEARLRCSPMKGHSHVYWYRQLPEEGLKFMVYLQKENIIDESGMPKERFSAEFPKEGPSILRIQQVVRGDSAAYFCASSPSRSEGPGGYTFGSGTRLTVV.

The rearrangement joins TRBV7-2 to TRBJ1-1; D unclear. This CDR3 spans 13 amino acids. CDR1 and CDR2 from the germline V gene are SGHTA and FQGNSA. V lost 2 bases to trimming and J lost 1 base, with 5 bases between them. CDR3 region: CASSLYENTEAFF. The CDR3 DNA sequence: TGTGCCAGCAGCTTATATGAGAACACTGAAGCTTTCTTT.

The chain couples TRBV7-2 to TRBJ2-7; a weak D match, TRBD2 (5 bases). CDR1 SGHTA and CDR2 FQGNSA come from the germline V gene. Trimming removed 5 bases at V and 1 base at J, with 15 bases between. This CDR3 is 15 amino acids long. The CDR3 sequence: CASSPQWRVSYEQYF. DNA of the CDR3: TGTGCCAGCAGCCCACAGTGGCGGGTTTCCTACGAGCAGTACTTC.

The rearrangement links TRBV11-2 to TRBJ2-2, with unresolved D. CDR3 size: 11 residues. CDR1 is SGHAT and CDR2 is FQNNGV in the germline V gene. Trimming stripped 6 bases from V and 7 bases from J, with 6 bases between. The CDR3 region is CASRRFGELFF. Here the CDR3 DNA reads TGTGCCAGCAGGAGGTTCGGGGAGCTGTTTTTT.

The V and J genes are TRBV19 and TRBJ1-4; TRBD1 might be the D (5 bases). The CDR3 totals 14 residues. V was pared by 7 bases and J by 10 bases, with 19 bases between. The germline CDR1 and CDR2 sequences are LNHDA and SQIVND (reference sequence). This CDR3 is CASKFIGASGKLFF. The DNA for the CDR3 is TGTGCCAGTAAATTCATCGGGGCTAGCGGAAAACTGTTTTTT.

V usage is TRBV28 and J usage is TRBJ1-3; D call uncertain. Germline CDR1 and CDR2: MDHEN and SYDVKM. V lost 3 bases to trimming and J lost 0 bases, with 9 bases between them. This CDR3 comprises 15 residues. The CDR3 nucleotides are TGTGCCAGCAGTTTTTTGGCGAGCTCTGGAAACACCATATATTTT. Amino acids: CASSFLASSGNTIYF. The variable domain in full, with the rest retrieved from reference TRBV28 and TRBJ1-3, is DVKVTQSSRYLVKRTGEKVFLECVQDMDHENMFWYRQDPGLGLRLIYFSYDVKMKEKGDIPEGYSVSREKKERFSLILESASTNQTSMYLCASSFLASSGNTIYFGEGSWLTVV.

As concerns this clone: The sample has other DNA sequences that encode this CDR3 too. The chain couples TRBV28 to TRBJ2-7; tentative D call: TRBD2 (7 bases). This CDR3 contains 15 residues. V was trimmed by 5 bases and J by 0 bases, leaving 14 bases between them. The V gene's germline CDR1 is MDHEN and CDR2 SYDVKM. The CDR3 reads CASSRGGTSSYEQYF. CDR3 nucleotides: TGTGCCAGCAGTCGGGGAGGGACAAGCTCCTACGAGCAGTACTTC.

The chain uses TRBV5-1 and TRBJ1-5, with no clear D. The CDR3 has 13 residues. CDR1 is SGHRS and CDR2 is YFSETQ in the germline V gene. V gave up 5 bases and J gave up 6 bases, with 12 bases separating them. CDR3 coding DNA: TGCGCCAGCAGTTTTAACGGGGTTCAGCCCCAGCATTTT. This gives the protein CASSFNGVQPQHF.